This is a list of T cell receptor beta chains from one sample in a study of blood T cells in healthy people across ages. TCRdb reprocessed the 5' RACE reads via MiXCR and lists one record per CDR3 protein. Found here are approximately 900,000 distinct CDR3 sequences, under 35% of them singletons; the top ten hold about a tenth. The same data also went into a second study, on T cells of mothers and their children.

Sequencing was done on a sample of blood. The receptors derive from a woman between 40 and 55 years old in good health. The CDR3 runs from the conserved cysteine through the conserved F or W. The order of the fields is V gene, clone size, J gene, D gene, CDR3 protein, CDR3 DNA. A D gene is named only where the DNA matches it firmly. Size is omitted from some rows. Given values are once, few, many or a class for expanded clones.

>TRBV5-1|.|TRBJ2-1|.
CASSLSLPETQFF
TGCGCCAGCAGCTTAAGTCTTCCAGAGACCCAGTTCTTC
>TRBV12-3/TRBV12-4|few|TRBJ1-1|.
CASSSIDIMNTEAFF
TGTGCCAGCAGTTCCATAGACATAATGAACACTGAAGCTTTCTTT
>TRBV11-2|few|TRBJ2-5|TRBD1
CASSMTGGRETQYF
TGTGCCAGCAGCATGACAGGGGGCAGGGAGACCCAGTACTTC
>TRBV5-1|.|TRBJ1-1|.
CASRIATGNTEAFF
TGCGCCAGCAGAATTGCAACAGGGAACACTGAAGCTTTCTTT
>TRBV9|.|TRBJ1-1|TRBD1
CASSVGGTGTTEAFF
TGTGCCAGCAGCGTAGGGGGGACAGGGACAACTGAAGCTTTCTTT
>TRBV7-2|.|TRBJ2-7|.
CASSREGGPYEQYF
TGTGCCAGCAGCCGTGAGGGGGGCCCCTACGAGCAGTACTTC
>TRBV9|.|TRBJ1-1|.
CASSPGGSAGSLNTEAFF
TGTGCCAGCAGCCCGGGGGGTAGTGCAGGGTCCCTGAACACTGAAGCTTTCTTT
>TRBV20-1|few|TRBJ2-7|.
CSAREKSSYEQYF
TGCAGTGCTAGAGAGAAGAGCTCCTACGAGCAGTACTTC
>TRBV7-3|.|TRBJ1-1|TRBD1
CASSLTGQGINTEAFF
TGTGCCAGCAGCCTCACGGGACAGGGGATTAACACTGAAGCTTTCTTT
>TRBV12-3/TRBV12-4|many|TRBJ1-2|TRBD1
CASSPDRVGGYTF
TGTGCCAGCAGTCCGGACAGGGTCGGAGGCTACACCTTC
>TRBV10-3|many|TRBJ2-7|TRBD2
CAISSGTSGYEQYF
TGTGCCATCAGCTCCGGGACTAGCGGGTACGAGCAGTACTTC
>TRBV2|many|TRBJ2-5|.
CASSETLKETQYF
TGTGCCAGCAGTGAAACACTTAAAGAGACCCAGTACTTC
>TRBV7-2|.|TRBJ1-5|.
CASSPLGRGNQLQHF
TGTGCCAGCAGCCCTTTAGGGCGCGGGAATCAGCTCCAGCATTTT
>TRBV27|few|TRBJ2-1|TRBD2
CASSLRTSGQSSYNEQFF
TGTGCCAGCAGTTTAAGAACTAGCGGGCAGAGCTCCTACAATGAGCAGTTCTTC
>TRBV27|.|TRBJ1-2|.
CASSSDGRDGYTF
TGTGCCAGCAGTTCCGACGGCCGAGATGGCTACACCTTC
>TRBV4-2|.|TRBJ1-1|.
CASSPFLQRNTEAFF
TGTGCCAGCAGCCCTTTTCTGCAGAGGAACACTGAAGCTTTCTTT
>TRBV28|many|TRBJ2-7|.
CASASAGAGNYEQYF
TGTGCCAGCGCCAGCGCTGGGGCGGGGAACTACGAGCAGTACTTC
>TRBV11-2|many|TRBJ1-1|.
CASSTGPTNTEAFF
TGTGCCAGCAGCACGGGACCAACGAACACTGAAGCTTTCTTT
>TRBV20-1|.|TRBJ2-7|.
CSARDDAPKWPASYEQYF
TGCAGTGCTAGAGATGATGCCCCAAAGTGGCCGGCCTCCTACGAGCAGTACTTC
>TRBV20-1|many|TRBJ2-7|.
CSARGFRATGHEQYF
TGCAGTGCTAGAGGTTTCCGGGCCACCGGTCACGAGCAGTACTTC